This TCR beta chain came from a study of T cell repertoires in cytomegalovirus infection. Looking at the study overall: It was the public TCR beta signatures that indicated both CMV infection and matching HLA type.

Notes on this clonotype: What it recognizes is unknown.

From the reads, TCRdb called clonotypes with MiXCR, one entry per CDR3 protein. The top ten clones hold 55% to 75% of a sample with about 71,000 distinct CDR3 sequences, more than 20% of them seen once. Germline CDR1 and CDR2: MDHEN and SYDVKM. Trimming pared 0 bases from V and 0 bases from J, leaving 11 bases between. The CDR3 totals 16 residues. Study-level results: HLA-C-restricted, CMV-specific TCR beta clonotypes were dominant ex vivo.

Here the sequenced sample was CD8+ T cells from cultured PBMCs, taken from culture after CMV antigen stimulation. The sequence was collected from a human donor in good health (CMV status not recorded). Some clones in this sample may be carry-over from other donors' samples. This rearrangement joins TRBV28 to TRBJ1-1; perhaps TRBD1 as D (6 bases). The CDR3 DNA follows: TGTGCCAGCAGTTTATGGGCAGGGGCCATGAACACTGAAGCTTTCTTT. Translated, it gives CASSLWAGAMNTEAFF.